A single T cell receptor (beta chain) is shown here with its context. What it recognizes is unknown. This sample is drawn from a study of beta chain features in type 1 diabetes. Study as a whole: What patients shared with healthy donors was a similar profile of age, gender and cell yields.

Expressed TCRB transcripts were sequenced because the isolated RNA had all been reverse transcribed beforehand. Method: immunoSEQ multiplex PCR; TCRdb's copy keeps in-frame clones and lacks some. The table lists approximately 52,000 clones, 63% of them singletons. General study findings and limits: In the patient group, naive, central memory and Treg TCRB repertoires seemed more alike than in the healthy donor group. TCRB CDR3 length was moderately but significantly reduced in all four CD4+ subsets of Type 1 diabetes patients.

The CDR3 length is 11 residues. Germline V CDR1 and CDR2: SGHTA, FQGTGA. Trimming pared 5 bases from V and 4 bases from J, leaving 5 bases between. There was one heparinised blood draw per donor, averaging around 0.11 L. The V and J genes are TRBV7-3 and TRBJ2-5; unclear D gene. Sequences were obtained from stem cell memory CD4+ T cells from blood. This TCR came from a woman aged 25 to 39 with type 1 diabetes. The CDR3 DNA reads TGTGCCAGCAGCCCAGTAGAGACCCAGTACTTC. Amino acid sequence: CASSPVETQYF.